These T cell receptor beta chains were read from a single sample in a study of cytomegalovirus exposure and HLA in healthy donors. Assay: immunoSEQ multiplex PCR; the TCRdb copy retains only in-frame clones and omits some. Of some 70,000 clones in the sample, approximately 70% were seen once. The sequenced material came from PBMCs. The receptor set was obtained from a male donor in good health and CMV-seropositive. CDR3s include the opening cysteine and the closing phenylalanine or tryptophan. The D gene is left open where the match is weak. Not all rows give a size; the values are once, few, many and, for expanded clones, a class.

>TRBJ2-3|16|NA|TRBV4-3|NA
CASSQVPSISTDTQYF
TGCGCCAGCAGCCAAGTGCCGTCTATTAGCACAGATACGCAGTATTTT
>TRBJ1-6|15|few|TRBV5-8|NA
CASSSGGGLRSPLHF
TGTGCCAGCAGCTCGGGCGGGGGGCTGAGGTCACCCCTCCACTTT
>TRBJ2-3|13|NA|TRBV5-8|NA
CASSLVRADTQYF
TGTGCCAGCAGCTTGGTGAGGGCAGATACGCAGTATTTT
>TRBJ2-1|13|once|TRBV27|NA
CASSLGRSNEQFF
TGTGCCAGCAGTTTGGGGAGGTCCAATGAGCAGTTCTTC
>TRBJ2-5|13|once|TRBV6-6|NA
CASSLASQETQYF
TGTGCCAGCAGTTTAGCGTCCCAAGAGACCCAGTACTTC
>TRBJ2-1|16|NA|TRBV5-4|TRBD2
CASSLGGGSSYNEQFF
TGTGCCAGCAGCTTGGGTGGCGGGAGCTCCTACAATGAGCAGTTCTTC
>TRBJ1-1|15|few|TRBV30|NA
CAWSATDRGGTEAFF
TGTGCCTGGAGTGCTACCGATAGGGGTGGCACTGAAGCTTTCTTT
>TRBJ2-7|14|NA|TRBV7-9|NA
CASSARTAGSEQYF
TGTGCCAGCAGCGCCCGGACTGCGGGGAGCGAGCAGTACTTC
>TRBJ2-2|12|NA|TRBV27|NA
CASESNTGELFF
TGTGCCAGCGAGTCGAACACCGGGGAGCTGTTTTTT
>TRBJ1-3|15|NA|TRBV18|NA
CASSPPPGTGNTIYF
TGTGCCAGCTCACCACCCCCCGGTACTGGAAACACCATATATTTT
>TRBJ1-1|13|NA|TRBV6-5|NA
CASNRGLWTEAFF
TGTGCCAGCAATAGAGGGCTGTGGACTGAAGCTTTCTTT
>TRBJ1-2|12|few|TRBV11-2|NA
CASSRYEYGYTF
TGTGCCAGCAGCCGGTACGAGTATGGCTACACCTTC
>TRBJ1-2|12|NA|TRBV29-1|NA
CSVYGGAGGYTF
TGCAGCGTTTATGGGGGGGCAGGTGGCTACACCTTC
>TRBJ2-3|16|NA|TRBV7-3|TRBD2
CASSPGGLAGSDTQYF
TGTGCCAGCAGCCCAGGGGGACTAGCGGGATCAGATACGCAGTATTTT
>TRBJ2-7|15|NA|TRBV12-2|NA
CASRSGDRGTYEQYF
TGTGCAAGTCGCTCCGGGGACAGGGGTACCTACGAGCAGTACTTC
>TRBJ1-1|14|NA|TRBV13|TRBD1
CASSRGRPVTEAFF
TGTGCCAGCAGCAGGGGGCGCCCCGTCACTGAAGCTTTCTTT
>TRBJ2-3|14|few|TRBV5-1|NA
CASSTGGGTDTQYF
TGCGCCAGCAGCACCGGAGGGGGCACAGATACGCAGTATTTT
>TRBJ1-6|12|NA|TRBV7-6|NA
CASSNIGSPLHF
TGTGCCAGCAGTAACATTGGTTCACCCCTCCACTTT
>TRBJ2-2|15|NA|TRBV6-1|NA
CASSRGDSDTGELFF
TGTGCCAGCAGTCGAGGGGACTCGGACACCGGGGAGCTGTTTTTT